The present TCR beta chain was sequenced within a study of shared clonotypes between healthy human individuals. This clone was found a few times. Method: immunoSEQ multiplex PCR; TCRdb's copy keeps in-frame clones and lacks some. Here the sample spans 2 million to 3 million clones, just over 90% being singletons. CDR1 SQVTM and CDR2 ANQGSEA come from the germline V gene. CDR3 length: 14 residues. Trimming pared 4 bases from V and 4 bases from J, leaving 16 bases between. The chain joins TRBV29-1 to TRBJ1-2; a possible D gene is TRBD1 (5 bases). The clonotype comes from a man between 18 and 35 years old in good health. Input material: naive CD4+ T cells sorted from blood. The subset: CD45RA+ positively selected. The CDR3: CSVGPKGDIYGYTF. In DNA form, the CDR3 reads TGCAGCGTTGGGCCGAAAGGGGATATCTATGGCTACACCTTC.